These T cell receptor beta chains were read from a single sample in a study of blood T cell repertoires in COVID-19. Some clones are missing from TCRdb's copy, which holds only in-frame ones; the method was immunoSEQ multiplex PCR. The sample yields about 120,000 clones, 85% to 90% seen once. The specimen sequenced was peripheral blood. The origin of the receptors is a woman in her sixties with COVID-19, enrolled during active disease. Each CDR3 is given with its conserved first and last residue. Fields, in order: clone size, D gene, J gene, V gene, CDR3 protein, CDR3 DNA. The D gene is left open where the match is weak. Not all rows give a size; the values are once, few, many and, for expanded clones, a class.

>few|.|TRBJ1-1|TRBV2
CASRDTGLRTEAFF
TGTGCCAGCAGAGATACAGGGTTGAGGACTGAAGCTTTCTTT
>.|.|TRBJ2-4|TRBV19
CASSIDRADIQYF
TGTGCCAGTAGTATAGACAGGGCGGACATTCAGTACTTC
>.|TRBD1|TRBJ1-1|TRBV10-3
CAISGFSDRPDTEAFF
TGTGCCATCAGTGGATTCTCGGACAGGCCAGACACTGAAGCTTTCTTT
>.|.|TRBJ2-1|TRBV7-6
CASTPRQYNEQFF
TGTGCCAGCACCCCACGACAGTACAATGAGCAGTTCTTC
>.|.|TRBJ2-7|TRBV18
CASSPGPDYEQYF
TGTGCCAGCTCACCAGGGCCGGACTACGAGCAGTACTTC
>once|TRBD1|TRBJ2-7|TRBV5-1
CASTGQGYEQYF
TGCGCCAGTACCGGACAGGGCTACGAGCAGTACTTC
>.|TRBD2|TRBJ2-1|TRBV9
CASSVGASGGNNEQFF
TGTGCCAGCAGCGTAGGGGCTAGCGGGGGGAACAATGAGCAGTTCTTC
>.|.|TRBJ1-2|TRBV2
CASSEEGQGNEYTF
TGTGCCAGCAGTGAAGAAGGGCAGGGAAATGAGTACACCTTC
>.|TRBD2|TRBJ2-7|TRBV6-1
CASSEVQAGGPYEQYF
TGTGCCAGCAGTGAAGTTCAAGCGGGGGGTCCCTACGAGCAGTACTTC
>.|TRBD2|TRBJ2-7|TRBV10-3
CAIKGDSGADYEQYF
TGTGCCATAAAAGGCGATAGCGGGGCCGACTACGAGCAGTACTTC
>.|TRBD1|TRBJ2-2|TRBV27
CASSWTGGNTGELFF
TGTGCCAGCAGTTGGACAGGGGGTAACACCGGGGAGCTGTTTTTT
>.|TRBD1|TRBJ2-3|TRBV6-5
CASSGQGLRDTQYF
TGTGCCAGCAGCGGACAGGGCCTAAGGGATACGCAGTATTTT
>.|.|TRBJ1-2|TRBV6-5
CASRRAADYGYTF
TGTGCCAGCAGGAGGGCAGCCGACTATGGCTACACCTTC
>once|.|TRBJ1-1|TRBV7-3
CASSLISSGNTEAFF
TGTGCCAGCAGCTTAATATCTTCGGGGAACACTGAAGCTTTCTTT
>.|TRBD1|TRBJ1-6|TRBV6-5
CASRTQGANSPLHF
TGTGCCAGCCGTACACAGGGGGCCAATTCACCCCTCCACTTT
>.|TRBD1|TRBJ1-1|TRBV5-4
CASSHKGQGDTEAFF
TGTGCCAGCAGCCACAAAGGACAGGGGGACACTGAAGCTTTCTTT
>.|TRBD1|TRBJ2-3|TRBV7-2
CASSLWGDRGPGDTDTQYF
TGTGCCAGCAGCCTCTGGGGTGACAGGGGGCCTGGGGACACAGATACGCAGTATTTT
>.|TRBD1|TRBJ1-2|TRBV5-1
CASSPGTDSYGYTF
TGCGCCAGCAGCCCCGGGACAGACTCCTATGGCTACACCTTC
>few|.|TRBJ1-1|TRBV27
CASSFGSRGNTEAFF
TGTGCCAGCAGTTTTGGGTCCAGGGGGAACACTGAAGCTTTCTTT
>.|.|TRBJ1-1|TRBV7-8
CASSVRGMNTEAFF
TGTGCCAGCAGCGTCAGGGGAATGAACACTGAAGCTTTCTTT
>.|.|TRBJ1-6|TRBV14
CASSWGGGGNSPLHF
TGTGCCAGCAGCTGGGGAGGTGGGGGGAATTCACCCCTCCACTTT
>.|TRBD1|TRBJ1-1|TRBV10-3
CAISEDRGRTEAFF
TGTGCCATCAGCGAAGACAGGGGGCGGACTGAAGCTTTCTTT